A single sample gave rise to the 3 T cell receptor beta chains below, sequenced in a study of blood T cells in healthy people across ages. With a J-beta primer mix and a sample-barcoded 5' primer, a second PCR ran about 6 to 11 cycles. MiXCR, run by TCRdb on the 5' RACE reads, gives a single entry per CDR3 protein. The sample records about 600,000 distinct CDR3 sequences, 40% to 50% being singletons. Sequencing was performed on blood. These receptors all stem from a man at least 80 years old in good health.

For this clonotype: Being one base from a much bigger clone, this may be a read error. V is TRBV9 and J is TRBJ1-4; possible D gene TRBD1, 5 bases. CDR3 length: 15 residues. V was shortened by 3 bases and J by 7 bases, with 16 bases between the two germline ends. Germline assignment: CDR1 SGDLS and CDR2 YYNGEE. The CDR3 nucleotides are TGTGCCAGCAGCGCCGCGGGACTTTACAGTGAAAAACTGTTTTTT. Its protein is CASSAAGLYSEKLFF. The full variable domain, with the rest looked up from reference TRBV9 and TRBJ1-4, is DSGVTQTPKHLITATGQRVTLRCSPRSGDLSVYWYQQSLDQGLQFLIQYYNGEERAKGNILERFSAQQFPDLHSELNLSSLELGDSALYFCASSAAGLYSEKLFFGSGTQLSVL.

The chain links TRBV28 to TRBJ1-6; 8 bases map to TRBD1. J was trimmed by 6 bases and V by 2 bases; bases with no gene match: 6. Germline V gene sequence: CDR1 MDHEN, CDR2 SYDVKM. This CDR3 has 16 amino acids. The CDR3 nucleotides read TGTGCCAGCAGTTTAAGCAGGGGGCGTCTTAATTCACCCCTCCACTTT. The encoded protein is CASSLSRGRLNSPLHF.

The genes are TRBV6-6 and TRBJ1-1; a possible D gene is TRBD1 (6 bases). The CDR3 is 15 amino acids. The germline V and J ends were trimmed by 4 bases and 0 bases, with 12 bases remaining between them. CDR1 is MNHNY and CDR2 is SVGAGI in the germline V gene (reference sequence). The CDR3 is CASSSTGHLNTEAFF. In DNA, the CDR3 is TGTGCCAGCAGTTCTACGGGACACCTGAACACTGAAGCTTTCTTT.